This TCR beta chain was observed in a study of blood T cell repertoires in COVID-19. About the study: The analysed material was cDNA or gDNA that came from T cells, B-cell-depleted T cells, or PBMCs.

CDR1 and CDR2 from the germline V gene are MDHEN and SYDVKM. Trimming removed 4 bases from V and 3 bases from J; junction bases left unmatched: 8. The CDR3 is 16 amino acids. Authors' data handling: From reference gene primer amplification, estimates of nucleated cell counts were derived. Only in-frame clones appear in the TCRdb table, and some are missing; sequencing was by immunoSEQ multiplex PCR. The DNA was the basis for D and trimming; V, J and clone size are from that table. The data hold about 150,000 clones, with roughly 89% observed a single time. The material sequenced was peripheral blood. The clonotype comes from a human donor in a cohort sampled during active COVID-19. The chain is built from TRBV28 and TRBJ2-7; 11 bases match TRBD1. CDR3 loop: CASSSEGQGANYEQYF. The CDR3 nucleotides read TGTGCCAGCAGTTCAGAAGGACAGGGGGCAAACTACGAGCAGTACTTC.